This T cell receptor (beta chain) comes out of a study of Graves' ophthalmopathy and Graves' hyperthyroidism. Scientists amplified the TCR beta CDR3 regions from RNA transcripts. HTBI primers served in a first-round RT-PCR, which a second-round multiplex PCR followed. Using its own MiXCR run on the multiplex PCR reads, TCRdb lists one record per CDR3 protein. The table lists some 1.1 million distinct CDR3 sequences, less than 45% of them singletons, with around 10% in the top ten. Study outcomes and limitations: Most expanded thyroid clonotypes above 0.001 frequency also appeared in blood.

This clonotype was detected ten times or more. Its antigen is unidentified. Sequences were obtained from peripheral blood or thyroid tissue (not recorded which). The clonotype was recovered from an adult man with Graves' hyperthyroidism.

This CDR3 is CSARSQEPYEQYF. In nucleotides, the CDR3 is TGCAGTGCTAGGTCTCAGGAACCCTACGAGCAGTACTTC. This rearrangement joins TRBV20-1 to TRBJ2-7; D is ambiguous. CDR3 size: 13 residues. The ends were cut back, 3 bases at V and 2 bases at J, with 11 bases in the middle. Per germline, CDR1 DFQATT and CDR2 SNEGSKA (reference sequence).